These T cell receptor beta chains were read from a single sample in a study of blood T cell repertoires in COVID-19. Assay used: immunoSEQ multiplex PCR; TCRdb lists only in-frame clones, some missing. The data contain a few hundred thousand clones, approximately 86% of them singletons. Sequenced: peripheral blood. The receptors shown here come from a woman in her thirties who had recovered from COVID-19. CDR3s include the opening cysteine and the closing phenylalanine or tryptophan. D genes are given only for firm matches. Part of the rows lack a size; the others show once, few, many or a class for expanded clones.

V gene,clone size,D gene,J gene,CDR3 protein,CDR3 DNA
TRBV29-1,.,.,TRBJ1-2,CSVETTLEGYTF,TGCAGCGTTGAAACCACTCTTGAGGGCTACACCTTC
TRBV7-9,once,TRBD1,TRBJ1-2,CASSNLWGDSADYGYTF,TGTGCCAGCAGCAACCTATGGGGGGACAGCGCTGACTATGGCTACACCTTC
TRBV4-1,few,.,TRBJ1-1,CASSQAPGVEAFF,TGCGCCAGCAGCCAAGCGCCCGGAGTTGAAGCTTTCTTT
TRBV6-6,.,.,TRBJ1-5,CASSSHQGGNQPQHF,TGTGCCAGCAGTTCTCACCAGGGTGGGAATCAGCCCCAGCATTTT
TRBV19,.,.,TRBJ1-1,CASQIQGGDTEAFF,TGTGCCAGCCAAATCCAGGGAGGGGACACTGAAGCTTTCTTT
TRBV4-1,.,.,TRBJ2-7,CASSQDSGSEQYF,TGCGCCAGCAGCCAAGATTCAGGGTCTGAGCAGTACTTC
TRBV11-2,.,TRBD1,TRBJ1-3,CASSQGARNSGNTIYF,TGTGCCAGCAGTCAGGGGGCCAGAAACTCTGGAAACACCATATATTTT
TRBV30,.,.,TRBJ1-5,CAWSVGAQGQPQHF,TGTGCCTGGAGTGTAGGGGCCCAAGGTCAGCCCCAGCATTTT
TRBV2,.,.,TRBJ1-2,CASTGNGYTF,TGTGCCAGCACGGGGAATGGCTACACCTTC
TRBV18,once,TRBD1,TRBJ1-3,CASSPGDRGNFGNTIYF,TGTGCCAGCTCACCAGGAGACAGGGGAAATTTCGGAAACACCATATATTTT
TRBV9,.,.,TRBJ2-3,CASSVRGGRSDTQYF,TGTGCCAGCAGCGTAAGAGGCGGTCGGTCAGATACGCAGTATTTT
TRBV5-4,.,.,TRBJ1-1,CASSLGRNTEAFF,TGTGCCTCCAGCTTGGGCAGGAACACTGAAGCTTTCTTT
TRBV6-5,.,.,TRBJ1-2,CASSTGFPGRAGYTF,TGTGCCAGCAGTACGGGGTTCCCAGGTCGGGCTGGCTACACCTTC
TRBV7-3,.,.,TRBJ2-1,CASRGTGEQFF,TGTGCCAGCAGGGGTACAGGTGAGCAGTTCTTC
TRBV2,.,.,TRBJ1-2,CALGGGGPSPYGYTF,TGTGCCCTAGGCGGGGGAGGGCCTTCTCCATATGGCTACACCTTC
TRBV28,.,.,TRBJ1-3,CAIGGGTGNTIYF,TGTGCCATCGGGGGGGGAACTGGAAACACCATATATTTT
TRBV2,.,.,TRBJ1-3,CASSLSRGSGNTIYF,TGTGCCAGCAGTCTGAGTCGGGGGTCTGGAAACACCATATATTTT
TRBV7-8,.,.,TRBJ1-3,CASSPQSNTIYF,TGTGCCAGCAGCCCACAGTCAAACACCATATATTTT
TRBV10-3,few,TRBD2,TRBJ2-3,CAIREAGGTDTQYF,TGTGCCATCAGGGAAGCGGGAGGAACAGATACGCAGTATTTT
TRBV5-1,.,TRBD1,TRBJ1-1,CASSVTGVATEAFF,TGCGCCAGCAGCGTGACAGGGGTTGCCACTGAAGCTTTCTTT
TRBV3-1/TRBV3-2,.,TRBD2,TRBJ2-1,CASSQVRLAGDNNEQFF,TGTGCCAGCAGCCAAGTCAGACTAGCGGGGGATAACAATGAGCAGTTCTTC
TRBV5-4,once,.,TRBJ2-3,CASSGDSYTQYF,TGTGCCAGCAGCGGAGACAGCTATACGCAGTATTTT
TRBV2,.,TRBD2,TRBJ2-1,CATLRTSGGNEQFF,TGTGCCACCCTTCGGACTAGCGGGGGGAATGAGCAGTTCTTC
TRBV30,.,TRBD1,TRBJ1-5,CAWSKQGVQPQHF,TGTGCCTGGAGTAAACAGGGGGTTCAGCCCCAGCATTTT
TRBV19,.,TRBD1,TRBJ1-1,CASSIDRDRGTNTEAFF,TGTGCCAGTAGTATAGATCGGGACAGGGGTACGAACACTGAAGCTTTCTTT
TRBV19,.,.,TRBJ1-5,CASSIDGAGNQPQHF,TGTGCCAGTAGTATAGATGGGGCAGGCAATCAGCCCCAGCATTTT
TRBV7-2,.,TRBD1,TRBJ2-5,CASSPPDRGETQYF,TGTGCCAGCAGCCCACCCGACAGGGGAGAGACCCAGTACTTC
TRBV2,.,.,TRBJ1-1,CASSGQINTEAFF,TGTGCCAGCAGTGGACAGATAAACACTGAAGCTTTCTTT
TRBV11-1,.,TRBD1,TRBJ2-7,CASSSGTGSVEQYF,TGTGCCAGCAGCTCCGGGACAGGAAGCGTCGAGCAGTACTTC
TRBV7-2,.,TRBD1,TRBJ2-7,CASSQRRGLYEQYF,TGTGCCAGCAGCCAACGCAGGGGGCTGTACGAGCAGTACTTC
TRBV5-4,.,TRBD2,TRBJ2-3,CAYPGLPNELADTQYF,TGTGCCTACCCGGGACTACCGAATGAGCTCGCAGATACGCAGTATTTT
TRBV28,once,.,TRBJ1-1,CASKTGMNGNTEAFF,TGTGCCAGCAAAACAGGCATGAATGGGAACACTGAAGCTTTCTTT
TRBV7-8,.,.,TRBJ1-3,CASSLQGNTIYF,TGTGCCAGCAGCCTCCAGGGAAACACCATATATTTT
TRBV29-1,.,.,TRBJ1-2,CSVATGNYGYTF,TGCAGCGTCGCCACAGGCAACTATGGCTACACCTTC
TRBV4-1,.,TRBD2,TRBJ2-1,CASSQEGSGRASNEQFF,TGCGCCAGCAGCCAAGAAGGGAGCGGGAGGGCCTCAAATGAGCAGTTCTTC
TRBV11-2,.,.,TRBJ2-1,CASSSFGGETYNEQFF,TGTGCCAGCAGCTCATTTGGCGGGGAGACCTACAATGAGCAGTTCTTC
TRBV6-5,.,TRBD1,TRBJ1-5,CASRSQGAGGQPQHF,TGTGCCAGCCGATCCCAAGGGGCAGGGGGGCAGCCCCAGCATTTT
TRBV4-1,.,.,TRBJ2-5,CASSSWAGGETQYF,TGCGCCAGCAGCTCCTGGGCCGGTGGGGAGACCCAGTACTTC
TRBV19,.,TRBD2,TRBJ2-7,CASSTTSGRDYEQYF,TGTGCCAGTAGTACAACTAGCGGGAGAGACTACGAGCAGTACTTC
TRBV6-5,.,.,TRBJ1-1,CASRVSGDLTEAFF,TGTGCCAGCAGGGTATCAGGGGACCTCACTGAAGCTTTCTTT
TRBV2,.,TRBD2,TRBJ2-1,CASNPSGVSSYNEQFF,TGTGCCAGCAACCCTAGCGGGGTAAGCTCCTACAATGAGCAGTTCTTC
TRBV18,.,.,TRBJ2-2,CASSPASTAAGELFF,TGTGCCAGCTCACCAGCTTCCACTGCGGCCGGGGAGCTGTTTTTT
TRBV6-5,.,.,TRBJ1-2,CASSAQGPLYGYTF,TGTGCCAGCAGCGCACAGGGTCCCCTCTATGGCTACACCTTC
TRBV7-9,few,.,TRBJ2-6,CASSLRGLSGANVLTF,TGTGCCAGCAGCTTACGGGGACTCTCTGGGGCCAACGTCCTGACTTTC
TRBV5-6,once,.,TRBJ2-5,CASSLVQQETQYF,TGTGCCAGCAGCTTGGTGCAGCAAGAGACCCAGTACTTC
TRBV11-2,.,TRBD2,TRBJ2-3,CASSLLRGGADTQYF,TGTGCCAGCAGCTTACTGCGCGGGGGAGCAGATACGCAGTATTTT
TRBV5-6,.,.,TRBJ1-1,CASSLFGFNTEAFF,TGTGCCAGCAGCTTATTCGGGTTTAACACTGAAGCTTTCTTT
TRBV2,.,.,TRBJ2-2,CASRQGAGTGELFF,TGTGCCAGCAGGCAGGGCGCGGGGACCGGGGAGCTGTTTTTT
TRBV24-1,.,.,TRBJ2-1,CATEVGVLQFF,TGTGCCACCGAAGTAGGGGTTTTGCAGTTCTTC
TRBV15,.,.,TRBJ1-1,CATSRVEVGTEAFF,TGTGCCACCAGCAGAGTCGAGGTAGGCACTGAAGCTTTCTTT
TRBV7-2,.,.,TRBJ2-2,CASSLSRLAGDTGELFF,TGTGCCAGCAGCTTATCCCGTTTGGCAGGGGACACCGGGGAGCTGTTTTTT
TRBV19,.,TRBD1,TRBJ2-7,CASSVSGQGVYEQYF,TGTGCCAGTAGTGTTTCGGGACAGGGAGTCTACGAGCAGTACTTC
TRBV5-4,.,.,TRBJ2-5,CASSLLGGIQETQYF,TGTGCCAGCAGCTTGTTAGGGGGAATCCAAGAGACCCAGTACTTC
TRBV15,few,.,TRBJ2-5,CATSRDRVETQYF,TGTGCCACCAGCAGAGATCGGGTAGAGACCCAGTACTTC
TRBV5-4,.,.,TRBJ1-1,CASSLRSSDTEAFF,TGTGCCAGCAGCTTGCGAAGTAGCGACACTGAAGCTTTCTTT
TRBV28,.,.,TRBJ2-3,CGSGPNTDTQYF,TGTGGCTCAGGGCCTAACACAGATACGCAGTATTTT
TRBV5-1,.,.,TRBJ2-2,CASSLEHPNTGELFF,TGCGCCAGCAGCTTGGAGCATCCGAACACCGGGGAGCTGTTTTTT